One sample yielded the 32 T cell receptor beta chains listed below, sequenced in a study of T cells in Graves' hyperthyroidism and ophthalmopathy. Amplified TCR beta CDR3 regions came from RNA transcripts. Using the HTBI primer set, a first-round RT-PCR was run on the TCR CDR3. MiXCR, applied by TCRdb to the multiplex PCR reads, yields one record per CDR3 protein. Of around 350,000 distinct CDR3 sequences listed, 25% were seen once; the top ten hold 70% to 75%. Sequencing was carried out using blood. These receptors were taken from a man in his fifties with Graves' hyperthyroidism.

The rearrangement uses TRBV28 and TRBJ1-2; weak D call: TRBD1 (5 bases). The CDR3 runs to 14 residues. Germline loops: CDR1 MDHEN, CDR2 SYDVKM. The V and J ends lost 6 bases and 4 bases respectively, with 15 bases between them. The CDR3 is CASRTKGIPYGYTF. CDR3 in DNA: TGTGCCAGCAGAACCAAGGGGATTCCCTATGGCTACACCTTC.

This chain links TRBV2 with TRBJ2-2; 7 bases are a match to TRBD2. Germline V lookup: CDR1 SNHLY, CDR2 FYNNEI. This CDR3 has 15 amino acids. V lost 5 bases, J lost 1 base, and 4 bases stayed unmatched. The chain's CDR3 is CASSHASGNTGELFF. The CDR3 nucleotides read TGTGCCAGCAGTCACGCTAGCGGGAACACCGGGGAGCTGTTTTTT.

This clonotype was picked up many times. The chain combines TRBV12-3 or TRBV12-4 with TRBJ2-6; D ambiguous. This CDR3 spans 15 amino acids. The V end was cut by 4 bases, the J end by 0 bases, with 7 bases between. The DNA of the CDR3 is TGTGCCAGCAGTTACTCAGGCTCTGGGGCCAACGTCCTGACTTTC. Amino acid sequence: CASSYSGSGANVLTF.

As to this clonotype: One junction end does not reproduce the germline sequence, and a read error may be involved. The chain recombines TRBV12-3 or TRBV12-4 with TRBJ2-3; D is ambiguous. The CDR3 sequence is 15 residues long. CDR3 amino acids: CDSSPDGQSADMQYF. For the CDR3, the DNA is TGTGACAGCAGTCCCGACGGGCAGTCCGCAGATATGCAGTATTTT.

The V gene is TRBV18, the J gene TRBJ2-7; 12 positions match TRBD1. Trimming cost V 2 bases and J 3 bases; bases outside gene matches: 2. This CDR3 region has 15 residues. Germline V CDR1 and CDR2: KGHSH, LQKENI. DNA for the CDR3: TGTGCCAGCTCACCAGGGACAGGGGGCCTCTACGAGCAGTACTTC. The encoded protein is CASSPGTGGLYEQYF. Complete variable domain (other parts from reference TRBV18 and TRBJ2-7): NAGVMQNPRHLVRRRGQEARLRCSPMKGHSHVYWYRQLPEEGLKFMVYLQKENIIDESGMPKERFSAEFPKEGPSILRIQQVVRGDSAAYFCASSPGTGGLYEQYFGPGTRLTVT.

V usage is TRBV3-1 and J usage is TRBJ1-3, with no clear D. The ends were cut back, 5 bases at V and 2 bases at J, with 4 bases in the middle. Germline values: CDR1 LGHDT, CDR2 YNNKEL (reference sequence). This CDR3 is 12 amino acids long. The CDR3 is CASSITGNTIYF. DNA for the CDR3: TGTGCCAGCAGCATCACTGGAAACACCATATATTTT.

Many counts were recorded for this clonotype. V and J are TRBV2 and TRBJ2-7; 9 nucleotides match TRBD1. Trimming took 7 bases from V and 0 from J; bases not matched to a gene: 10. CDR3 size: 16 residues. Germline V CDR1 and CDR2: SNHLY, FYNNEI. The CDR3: CASKKSSGQGSYEQYF. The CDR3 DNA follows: TGTGCCAGCAAAAAGTCTTCGGGACAGGGCTCCTACGAGCAGTACTTC.

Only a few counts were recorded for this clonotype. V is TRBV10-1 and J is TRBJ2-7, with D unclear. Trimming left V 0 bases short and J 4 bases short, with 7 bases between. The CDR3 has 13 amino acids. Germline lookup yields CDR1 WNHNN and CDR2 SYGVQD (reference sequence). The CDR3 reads CASSESEGYEQYF. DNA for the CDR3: TGCGCCAGCAGTGAGTCGGAAGGGTACGAGCAGTACTTC.

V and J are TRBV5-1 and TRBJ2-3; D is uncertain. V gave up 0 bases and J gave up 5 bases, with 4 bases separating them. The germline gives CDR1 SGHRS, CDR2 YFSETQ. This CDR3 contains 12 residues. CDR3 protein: CASSLARDTQYF. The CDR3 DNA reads TGCGCCAGCAGCTTGGCGAGAGATACGCAGTATTTT.

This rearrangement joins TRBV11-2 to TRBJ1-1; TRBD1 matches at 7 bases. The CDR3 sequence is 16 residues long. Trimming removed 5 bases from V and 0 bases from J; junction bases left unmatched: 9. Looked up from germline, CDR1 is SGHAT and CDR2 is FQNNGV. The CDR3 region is CASSIGTANLNTEAFF. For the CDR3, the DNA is TGTGCCAGCAGCATAGGGACAGCCAATTTGAACACTGAAGCTTTCTTT.

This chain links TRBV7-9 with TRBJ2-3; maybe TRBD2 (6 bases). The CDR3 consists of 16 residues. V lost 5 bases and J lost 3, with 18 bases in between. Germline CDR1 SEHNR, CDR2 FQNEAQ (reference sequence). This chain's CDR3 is CASSPLAGSRTDTQYF. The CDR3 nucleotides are TGTGCCAGCAGCCCCCTTGCCGGGAGCAGGACAGATACGCAGTATTTT.

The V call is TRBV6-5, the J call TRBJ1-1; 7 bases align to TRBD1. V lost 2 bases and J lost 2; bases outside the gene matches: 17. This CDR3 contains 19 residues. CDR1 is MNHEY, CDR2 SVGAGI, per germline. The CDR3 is CASSYPKTGVREGNTEAFF. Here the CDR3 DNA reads TGTGCCAGCAGTTACCCAAAAACAGGGGTTCGGGAGGGAAACACTGAAGCTTTCTTT.

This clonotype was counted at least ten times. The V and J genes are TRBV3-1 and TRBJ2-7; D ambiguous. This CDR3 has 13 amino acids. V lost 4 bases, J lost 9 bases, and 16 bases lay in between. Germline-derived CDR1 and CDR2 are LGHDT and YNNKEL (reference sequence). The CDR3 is CASSRGPLGRQYF. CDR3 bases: TGTGCCAGCAGCCGTGGACCTCTCGGTAGGCAGTACTTC.

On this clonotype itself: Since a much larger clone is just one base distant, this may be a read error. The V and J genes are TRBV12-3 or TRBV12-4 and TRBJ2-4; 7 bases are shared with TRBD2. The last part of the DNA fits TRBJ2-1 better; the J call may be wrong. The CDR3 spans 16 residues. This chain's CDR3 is CASSHLLAGAKNIQFF. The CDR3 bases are TGTGCCAGCAGTCACCTTTTGGCGGGAGCAAAAAACATTCAGTTCTTC.

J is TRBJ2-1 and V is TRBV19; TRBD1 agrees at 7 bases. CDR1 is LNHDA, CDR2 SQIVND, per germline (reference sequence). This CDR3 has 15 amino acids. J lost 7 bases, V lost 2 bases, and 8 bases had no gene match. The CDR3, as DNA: TGTGCCAGTAGTATAAGTGGGACAGCGGTTAATGAGCAGTTCTTC. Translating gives CASSISGTAVNEQFF.

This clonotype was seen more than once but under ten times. CDR3 DNA sequence: TGTGCCAGCAGCCAATCAGCAGGTTTTTCCTACGAGCAGTACTTC. This translates into CASSQSAGFSYEQYF. V and J are TRBV7-2 and TRBJ2-7; D uncertain. This CDR3 comprises 15 residues. Trimming took off 5 bases at V and 1 base at J, with 15 bases between the two ends. Germline V gene data show CDR1 as SGHTA and CDR2 as FQGNSA.

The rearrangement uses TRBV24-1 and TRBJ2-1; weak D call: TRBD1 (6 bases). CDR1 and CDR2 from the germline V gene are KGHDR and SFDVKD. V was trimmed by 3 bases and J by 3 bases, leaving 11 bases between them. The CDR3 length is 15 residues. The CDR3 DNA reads TGTGCCACCAGTGATACAGGGAAGGGCTACAATGAGCAGTTCTTC. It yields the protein CATSDTGKGYNEQFF.

CDR3 amino acids: CATSRDGQNTEAFF. Written as DNA, the CDR3 is TGTGCCACCAGCAGAGACGGTCAGAACACTGAAGCTTTCTTT. This chain joins TRBV15 and TRBJ1-1; no clear D gene. The V gene lost 0 bases and the J gene lost 1 base, with 6 bases spanning the gap. There are 14 residues in the CDR3. Germline V gene data show CDR1 as LNHNV and CDR2 as YYDKDF (reference sequence).

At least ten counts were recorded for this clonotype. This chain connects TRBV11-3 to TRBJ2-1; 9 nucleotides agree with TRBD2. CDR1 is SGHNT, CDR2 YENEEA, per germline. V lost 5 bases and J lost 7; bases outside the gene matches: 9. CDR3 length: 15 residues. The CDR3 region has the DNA TGTGCCAGCAGCGTTCTAGCGGGAAGTGTTAATGAGCAGTTCTTC. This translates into CASSVLAGSVNEQFF.

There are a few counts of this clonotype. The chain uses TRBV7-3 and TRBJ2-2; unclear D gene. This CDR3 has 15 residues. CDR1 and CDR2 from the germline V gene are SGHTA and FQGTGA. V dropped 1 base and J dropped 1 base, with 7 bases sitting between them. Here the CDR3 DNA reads TGTGCCAGCAGCTTAATCCCCGGGAACACCGGGGAGCTGTTTTTT. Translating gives CASSLIPGNTGELFF.

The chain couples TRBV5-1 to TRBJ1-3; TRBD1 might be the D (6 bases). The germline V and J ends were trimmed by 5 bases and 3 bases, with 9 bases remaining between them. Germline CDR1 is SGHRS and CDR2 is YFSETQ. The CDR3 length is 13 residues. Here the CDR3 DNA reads TGCGCCAGCAGACAGGGTCTTGGAAACACCATATATTTT. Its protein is CASRQGLGNTIYF.

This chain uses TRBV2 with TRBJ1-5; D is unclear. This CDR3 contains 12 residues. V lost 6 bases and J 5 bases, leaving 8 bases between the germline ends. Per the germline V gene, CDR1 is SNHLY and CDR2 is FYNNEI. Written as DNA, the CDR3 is TGTGCCAGCAGCCCCGGTTATCAGCCCCAGCATTTT. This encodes CASSPGYQPQHF.

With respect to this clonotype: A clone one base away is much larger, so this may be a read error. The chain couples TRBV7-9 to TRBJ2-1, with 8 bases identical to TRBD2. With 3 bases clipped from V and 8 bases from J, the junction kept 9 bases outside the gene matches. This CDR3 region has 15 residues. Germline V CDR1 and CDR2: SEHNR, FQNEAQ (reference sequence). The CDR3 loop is CASSFGPAGVDEQFF. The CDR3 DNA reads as TGTGCCAGCAGCTTCGGACCAGCGGGGGTCGATGAGCAGTTCTTC.

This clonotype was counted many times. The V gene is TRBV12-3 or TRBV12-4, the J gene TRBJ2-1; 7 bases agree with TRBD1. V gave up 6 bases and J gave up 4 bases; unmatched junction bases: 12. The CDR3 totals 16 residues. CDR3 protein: CASRSLTGSEYNEQFF. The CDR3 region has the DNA TGTGCCAGCAGATCCTTGACAGGGTCCGAATACAATGAGCAGTTCTTC.

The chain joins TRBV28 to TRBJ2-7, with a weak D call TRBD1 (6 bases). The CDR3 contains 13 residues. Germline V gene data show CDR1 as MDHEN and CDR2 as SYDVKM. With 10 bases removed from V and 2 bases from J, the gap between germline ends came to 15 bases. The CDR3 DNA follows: TGTGCCAACCCGCCCGGGACAACCTACGAGCAGTACTTC. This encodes CANPPGTTYEQYF.

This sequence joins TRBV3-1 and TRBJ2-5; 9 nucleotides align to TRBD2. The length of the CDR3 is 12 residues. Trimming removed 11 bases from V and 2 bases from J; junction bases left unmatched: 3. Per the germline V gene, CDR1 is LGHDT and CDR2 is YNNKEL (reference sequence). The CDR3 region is CAAGGTQETQYF. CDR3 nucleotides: TGTGCCGCGGGAGGGACACAAGAGACCCAGTACTTC.

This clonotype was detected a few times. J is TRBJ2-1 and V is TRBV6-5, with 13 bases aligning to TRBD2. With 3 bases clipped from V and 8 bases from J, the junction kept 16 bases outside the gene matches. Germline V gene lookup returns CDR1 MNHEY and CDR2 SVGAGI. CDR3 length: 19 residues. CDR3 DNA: TGTGCCAGCAGTTATCCCGGGACTAGCGGGATATGGTCTCGCTATGAGCAGTTCTTC. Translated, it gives CASSYPGTSGIWSRYEQFF.

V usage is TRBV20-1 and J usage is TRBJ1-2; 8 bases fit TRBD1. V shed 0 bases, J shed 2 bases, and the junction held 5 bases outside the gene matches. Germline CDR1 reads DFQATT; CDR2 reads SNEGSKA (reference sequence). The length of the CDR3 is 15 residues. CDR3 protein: CSAREGQGINYGYTF. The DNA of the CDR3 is TGCAGTGCTAGAGAAGGACAGGGCATCAACTATGGCTACACCTTC.

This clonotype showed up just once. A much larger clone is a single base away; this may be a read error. CDR3 amino acids: CASSSRTGGNTEAFF. CDR3 nucleotide sequence: TGTGCCAGCAGCTCGCGGACAGGGGGGAACACTGAAGCTTTCTTT. This chain links TRBV13 with TRBJ1-1; 10 nucleotides line up with TRBD1. There are 15 residues in the CDR3. After removal of 4 bases from V and 1 base from J, the junction contained 3 bases not matched to a gene. Germline lookup yields CDR1 PRHDT and CDR2 FYEKMQ (reference sequence).

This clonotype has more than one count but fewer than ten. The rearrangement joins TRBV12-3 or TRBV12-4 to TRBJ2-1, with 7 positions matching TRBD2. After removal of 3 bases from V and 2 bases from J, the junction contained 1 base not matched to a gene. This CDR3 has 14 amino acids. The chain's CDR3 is CASSFAGAYNEQFF. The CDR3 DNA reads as TGTGCCAGCAGTTTTGCGGGAGCCTACAATGAGCAGTTCTTC.

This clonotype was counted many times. The CDR3 here is CASSRGLAAESEQFF. The CDR3, as DNA: TGTGCCAGCAGCCGAGGACTAGCGGCGGAGTCTGAGCAGTTCTTC. V is TRBV7-9 and J is TRBJ2-1; 10 bases map to TRBD2. Unmatched junction bases numbered 10, after V lost 5 bases and J lost 9 bases. This CDR3 has 15 amino acids. Germline CDR1 SEHNR, CDR2 FQNEAQ (reference sequence).

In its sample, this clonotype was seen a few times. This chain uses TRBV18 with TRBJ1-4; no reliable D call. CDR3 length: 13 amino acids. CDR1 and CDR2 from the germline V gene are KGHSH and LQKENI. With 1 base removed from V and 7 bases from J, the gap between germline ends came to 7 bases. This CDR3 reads CASSPQHGEKLFF. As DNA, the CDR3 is TGTGCCAGCTCACCACAACACGGTGAAAAACTGTTTTTT.